This T cell receptor beta chain was observed in a study of blood T cell repertoires in COVID-19. The wider study: The United States, Italy and Spain supplied acute and convalescent COVID-19 samples. The analysed material was cDNA or gDNA that came from T cells, B-cell-depleted T cells, or PBMCs.

Trimming took 7 bases from V and 8 from J, leaving 15 bases between them. This CDR3 is 13 amino acids long. Germline V gene data show CDR1 as SNHLY and CDR2 as FYNNEI. Authors' methods: Reference gene primers were amplified, and this amplification served to estimate nucleated cell counts. TCRdb's copy holds only in-frame clones and misses some; the assay was immunoSEQ multiplex PCR. The V and J calls and clone size were taken over from that table, and D and trimming were inferred from the DNA. The sample includes approximately 180,000 clones, 87% of them seen just once. The chain couples TRBV2 to TRBJ2-1, with a possible D match to TRBD2 (6 bases). Sequenced material: peripheral blood. The sequence derives from a man aged 55 to 70 with active or convalescent COVID-19. As DNA, the CDR3 is TGTGCCAGCACTAGGGACTCTGGCGATGAGCAGTTCTTC. It yields the protein CASTRDSGDEQFF. Using reference TRBV2 and TRBJ2-1 for the parts outside the CDR3, the full variable domain is EPEVTQTPSHQVTQMGQEVILRCVPISNHLYFYWYRQILGQKVEFLVSFYNNEISEKSEIFDDQFSVERPDGSNFTLKIRSTKLEDSAMYFCASTRDSGDEQFFGPGTRLTVL.